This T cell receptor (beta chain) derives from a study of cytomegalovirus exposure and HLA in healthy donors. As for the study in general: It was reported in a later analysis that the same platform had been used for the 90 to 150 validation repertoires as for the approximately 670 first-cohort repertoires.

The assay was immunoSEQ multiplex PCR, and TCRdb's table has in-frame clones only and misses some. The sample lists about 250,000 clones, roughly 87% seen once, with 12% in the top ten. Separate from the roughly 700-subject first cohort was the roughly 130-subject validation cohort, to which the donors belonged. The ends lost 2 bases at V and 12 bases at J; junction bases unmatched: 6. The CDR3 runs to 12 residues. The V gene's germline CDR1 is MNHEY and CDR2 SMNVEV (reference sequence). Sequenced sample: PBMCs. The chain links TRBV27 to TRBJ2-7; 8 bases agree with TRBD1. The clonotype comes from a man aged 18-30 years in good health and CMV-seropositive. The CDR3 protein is CASSLGQGRRYF. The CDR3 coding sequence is TGTGCCAGCAGTTTAGGACAGGGCAGACGGTACTTC.